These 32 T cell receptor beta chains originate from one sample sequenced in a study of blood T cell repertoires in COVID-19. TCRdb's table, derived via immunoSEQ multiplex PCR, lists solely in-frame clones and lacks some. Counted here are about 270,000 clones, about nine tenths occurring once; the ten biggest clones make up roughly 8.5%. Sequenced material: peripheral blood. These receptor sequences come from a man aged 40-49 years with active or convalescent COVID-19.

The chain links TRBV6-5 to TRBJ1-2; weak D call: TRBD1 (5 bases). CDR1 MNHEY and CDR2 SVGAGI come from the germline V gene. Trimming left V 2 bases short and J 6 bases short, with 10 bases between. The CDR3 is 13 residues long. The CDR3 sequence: CASSYVGEDGYTF. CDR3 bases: TGTGCCAGCAGTTACGTAGGGGAGGATGGCTACACCTTC.

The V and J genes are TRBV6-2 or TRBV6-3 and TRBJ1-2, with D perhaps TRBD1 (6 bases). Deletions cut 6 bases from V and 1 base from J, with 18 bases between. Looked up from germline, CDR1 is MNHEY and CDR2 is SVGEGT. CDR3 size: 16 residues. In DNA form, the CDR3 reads TGTGCCAGCAGCCCTTCAAACGGACAGTTTAACTATGGCTACACCTTC. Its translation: CASSPSNGQFNYGYTF.

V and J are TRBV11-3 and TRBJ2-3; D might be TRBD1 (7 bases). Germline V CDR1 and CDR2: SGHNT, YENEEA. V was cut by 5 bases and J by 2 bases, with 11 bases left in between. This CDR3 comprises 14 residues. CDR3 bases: TGTGCCAGCAGCGCGGGACAGATCACAGATACGCAGTATTTT. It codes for CASSAGQITDTQYF.

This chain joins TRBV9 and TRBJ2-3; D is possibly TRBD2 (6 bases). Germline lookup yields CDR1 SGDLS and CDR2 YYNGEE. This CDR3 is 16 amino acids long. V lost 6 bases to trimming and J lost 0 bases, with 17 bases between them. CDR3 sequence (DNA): TGTGCCAGCACCCCGGGAGCGGGTAGGAGCACAGATACGCAGTATTTT. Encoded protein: CASTPGAGRSTDTQYF.

The CDR3 loop reads CASSLMGLAPPLNEQFF. CDR3 nucleotides: TGTGCCAGCAGCTTAATGGGACTAGCACCACCGCTCAATGAGCAGTTCTTC. The V and J genes are TRBV7-3 and TRBJ2-1; 9 bases match TRBD2. Per germline, CDR1 SGHTA and CDR2 FQGTGA. V dropped 1 base and J dropped 6; count of bases not matched to a gene: 10. This CDR3 region has 17 residues.

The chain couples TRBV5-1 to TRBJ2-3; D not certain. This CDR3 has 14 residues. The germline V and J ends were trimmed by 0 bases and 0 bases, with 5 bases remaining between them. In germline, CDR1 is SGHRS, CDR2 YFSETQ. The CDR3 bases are TGCGCCAGCAGCTTGGGGCTGAGCACAGATACGCAGTATTTT. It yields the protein CASSLGLSTDTQYF.

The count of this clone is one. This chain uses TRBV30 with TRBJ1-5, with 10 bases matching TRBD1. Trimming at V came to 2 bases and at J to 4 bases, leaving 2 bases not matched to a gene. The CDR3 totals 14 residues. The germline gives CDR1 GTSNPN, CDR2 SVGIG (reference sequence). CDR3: CAWSPGQGNQPQHF. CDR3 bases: TGTGCCTGGAGTCCGGGACAGGGGAATCAGCCCCAGCATTTT.

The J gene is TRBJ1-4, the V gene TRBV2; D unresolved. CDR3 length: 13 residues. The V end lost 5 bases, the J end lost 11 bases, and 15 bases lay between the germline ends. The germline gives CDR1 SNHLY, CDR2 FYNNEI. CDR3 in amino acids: CASSTQELGKLFF. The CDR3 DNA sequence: TGTGCCAGCAGTACCCAGGAATTGGGCAAACTGTTTTTT.

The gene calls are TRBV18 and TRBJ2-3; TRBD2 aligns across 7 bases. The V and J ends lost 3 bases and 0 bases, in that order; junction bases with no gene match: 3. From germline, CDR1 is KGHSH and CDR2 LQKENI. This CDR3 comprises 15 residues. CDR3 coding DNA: TGTGCCAGCTCACCTATAGCGGGCAGCACAGATACGCAGTATTTT. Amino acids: CASSPIAGSTDTQYF.

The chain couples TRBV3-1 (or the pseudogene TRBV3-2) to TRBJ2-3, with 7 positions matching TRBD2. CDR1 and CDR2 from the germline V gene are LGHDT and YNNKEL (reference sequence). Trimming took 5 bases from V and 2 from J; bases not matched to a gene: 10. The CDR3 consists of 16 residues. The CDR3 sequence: CASSSRTRGNTDTQYF. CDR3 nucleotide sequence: TGTGCCAGCAGCTCTAGAACGCGGGGGAACACAGATACGCAGTATTTT.

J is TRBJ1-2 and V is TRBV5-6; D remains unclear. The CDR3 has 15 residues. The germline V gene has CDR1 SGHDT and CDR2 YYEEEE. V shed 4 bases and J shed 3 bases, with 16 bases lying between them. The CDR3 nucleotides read TGTGCCAGCAGCCGTGCGGGGAGAGGCGACTATGGCTACACCTTC. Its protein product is CASSRAGRGDYGYTF.

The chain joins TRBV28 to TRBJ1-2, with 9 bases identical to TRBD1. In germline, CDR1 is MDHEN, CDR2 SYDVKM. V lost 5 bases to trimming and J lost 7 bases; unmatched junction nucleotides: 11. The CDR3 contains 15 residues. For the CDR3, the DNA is TGTGCCAGCAGTCCCTATCTTGACAGGGGGTTTGGCTACACCTTC. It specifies CASSPYLDRGFGYTF.

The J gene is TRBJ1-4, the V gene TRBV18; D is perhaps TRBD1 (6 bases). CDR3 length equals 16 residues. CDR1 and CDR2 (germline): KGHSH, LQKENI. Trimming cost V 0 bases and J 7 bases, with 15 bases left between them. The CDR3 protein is CASSPPVGGAGEKLFF. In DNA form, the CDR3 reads TGTGCCAGCTCACCACCAGTCGGGGGGGCAGGTGAAAAACTGTTTTTT.

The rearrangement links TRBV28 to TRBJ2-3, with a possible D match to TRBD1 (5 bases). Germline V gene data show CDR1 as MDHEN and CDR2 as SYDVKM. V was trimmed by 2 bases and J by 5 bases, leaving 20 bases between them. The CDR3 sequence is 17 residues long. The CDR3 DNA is TGTGCCAGCAGTTTAGGTTTCGTGGGCGGACACCAAGATACGCAGTATTTT. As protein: CASSLGFVGGHQDTQYF.

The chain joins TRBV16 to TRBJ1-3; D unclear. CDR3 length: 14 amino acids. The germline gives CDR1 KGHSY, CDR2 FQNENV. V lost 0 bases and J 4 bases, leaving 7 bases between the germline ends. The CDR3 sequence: CASSQSERGNTIYF. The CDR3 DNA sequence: TGTGCCAGCAGCCAATCAGAGAGAGGAAACACCATATATTTT.

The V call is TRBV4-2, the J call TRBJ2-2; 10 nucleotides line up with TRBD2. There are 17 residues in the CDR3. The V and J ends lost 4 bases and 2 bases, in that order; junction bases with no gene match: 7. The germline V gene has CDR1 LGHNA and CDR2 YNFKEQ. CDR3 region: CASSLQGLAANTGELFF. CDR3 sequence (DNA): TGTGCCAGCAGCCTACAAGGACTAGCGGCAAACACCGGGGAGCTGTTTTTT.

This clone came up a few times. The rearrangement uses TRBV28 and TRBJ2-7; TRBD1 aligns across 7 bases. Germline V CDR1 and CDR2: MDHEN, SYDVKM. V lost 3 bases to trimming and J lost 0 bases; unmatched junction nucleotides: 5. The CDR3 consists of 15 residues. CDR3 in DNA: TGTGCCAGCAGTTTCTCGACAGGGAGCTCCTACGAGCAGTACTTC. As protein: CASSFSTGSSYEQYF.

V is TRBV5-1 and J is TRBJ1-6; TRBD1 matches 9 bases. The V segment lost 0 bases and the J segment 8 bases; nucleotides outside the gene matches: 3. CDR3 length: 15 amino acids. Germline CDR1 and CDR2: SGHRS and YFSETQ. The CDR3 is CASSLGTGEDSPLHF. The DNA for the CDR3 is TGCGCCAGCAGCTTGGGGACAGGGGAGGATTCACCCCTCCACTTT.

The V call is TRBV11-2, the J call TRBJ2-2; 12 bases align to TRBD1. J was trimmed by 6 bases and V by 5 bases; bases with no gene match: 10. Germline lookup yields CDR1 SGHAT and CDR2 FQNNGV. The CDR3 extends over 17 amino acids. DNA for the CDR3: TGTGCCAGCAGCCCGTTTCCGGGACAGGGGGCCGCCGGGGAGCTGTTTTTT. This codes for CASSPFPGQGAAGELFF.

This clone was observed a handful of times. The CDR3 spells CASSRLQETQYF. The DNA for the CDR3 is TGTGCCAGCAGCCGACTTCAAGAGACCCAGTACTTC. The genes are TRBV3-1 (or the pseudogene TRBV3-2) and TRBJ2-5, with D unclear. Germline lookup yields CDR1 LGHDT and CDR2 YNNKEL (reference sequence). The CDR3 is made up of 12 amino acids. V lost 4 bases and J lost 2, with 5 bases in between.

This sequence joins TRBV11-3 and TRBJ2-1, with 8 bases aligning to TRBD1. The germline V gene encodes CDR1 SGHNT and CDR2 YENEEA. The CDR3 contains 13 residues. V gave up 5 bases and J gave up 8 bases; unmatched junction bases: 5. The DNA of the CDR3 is TGTGCCAGCAGCCCCGACAGGGGTGATGAGCAGTTCTTC. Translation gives CASSPDRGDEQFF.

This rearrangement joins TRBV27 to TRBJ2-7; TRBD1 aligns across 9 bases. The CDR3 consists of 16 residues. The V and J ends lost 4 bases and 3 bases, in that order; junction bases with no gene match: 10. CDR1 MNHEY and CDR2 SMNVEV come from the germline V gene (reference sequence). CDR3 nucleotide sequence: TGTGCCAGCAGTTACGGGACAGGGAGGAGTAACTACGAGCAGTACTTC. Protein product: CASSYGTGRSNYEQYF.

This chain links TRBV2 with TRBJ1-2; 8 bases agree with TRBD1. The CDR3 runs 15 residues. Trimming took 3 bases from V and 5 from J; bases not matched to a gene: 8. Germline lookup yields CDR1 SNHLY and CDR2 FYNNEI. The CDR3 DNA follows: TGTGCCAGCAGTGATGGTGGGACAGGAGATTATGGCTACACCTTC. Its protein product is CASSDGGTGDYGYTF.

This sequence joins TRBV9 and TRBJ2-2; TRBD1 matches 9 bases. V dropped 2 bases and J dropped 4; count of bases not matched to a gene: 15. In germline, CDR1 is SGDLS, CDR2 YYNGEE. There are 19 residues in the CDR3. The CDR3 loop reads CASSVQTGTGMLGTGELFF. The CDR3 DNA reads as TGTGCCAGCAGCGTCCAAACCGGGACAGGGATGTTGGGCACCGGGGAGCTGTTTTTT.

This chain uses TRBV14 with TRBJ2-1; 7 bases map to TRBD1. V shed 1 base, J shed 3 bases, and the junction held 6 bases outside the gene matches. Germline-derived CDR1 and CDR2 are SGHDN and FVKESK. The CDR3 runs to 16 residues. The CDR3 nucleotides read TGTGCCAGCAGCCAAGCAGGGGGAATCTTCTACAATGAGCAGTTCTTC. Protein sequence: CASSQAGGIFYNEQFF.

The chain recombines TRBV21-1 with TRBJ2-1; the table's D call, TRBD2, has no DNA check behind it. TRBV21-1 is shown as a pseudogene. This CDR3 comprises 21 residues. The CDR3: CASSKGGRPWTSGRDYNEQFF. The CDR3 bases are TGTGCCAGCAGCAAAGGGGGAAGGCCATGGACTAGCGGGAGGGATTACAATGAGCAGTTCTTC.

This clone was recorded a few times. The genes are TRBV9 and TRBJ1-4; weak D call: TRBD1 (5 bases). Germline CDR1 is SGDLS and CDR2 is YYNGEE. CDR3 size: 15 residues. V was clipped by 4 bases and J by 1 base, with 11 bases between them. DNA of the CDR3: TGTGCCAGCAGCCCCCGGGGGGGAACTAATGAAAAACTGTTTTTT. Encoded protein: CASSPRGGTNEKLFF.

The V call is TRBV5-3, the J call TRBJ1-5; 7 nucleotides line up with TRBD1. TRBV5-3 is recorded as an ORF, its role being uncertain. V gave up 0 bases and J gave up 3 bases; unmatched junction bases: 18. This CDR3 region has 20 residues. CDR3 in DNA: TGTGCCAGAAGCTTGGCCGCAACCGTCGCTACGGGACAGCACAATCAGCCCCAGCATTTT. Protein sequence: CARSLAATVATGQHNQPQHF.

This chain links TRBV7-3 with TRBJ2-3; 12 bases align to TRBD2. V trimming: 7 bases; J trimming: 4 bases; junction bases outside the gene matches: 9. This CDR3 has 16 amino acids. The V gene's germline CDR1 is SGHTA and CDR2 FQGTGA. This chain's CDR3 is CASKIGLAGGPDTQYF. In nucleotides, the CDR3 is TGTGCCAGCAAGATTGGGCTAGCGGGGGGGCCAGATACGCAGTATTTT.

The CDR3 protein is CASSYSLSPSSEQYF. The CDR3 DNA is TGTGCCAGCAGTTACTCTCTTTCTCCTTCTAGCGAGCAGTACTTC. The rearrangement uses TRBV6-5 and TRBJ2-7; D is unresolved. With 0 bases removed from V and 6 bases from J, the gap between germline ends came to 15 bases. CDR3 length equals 15 residues. Germline V CDR1 and CDR2: MNHEY, SVGAGI.

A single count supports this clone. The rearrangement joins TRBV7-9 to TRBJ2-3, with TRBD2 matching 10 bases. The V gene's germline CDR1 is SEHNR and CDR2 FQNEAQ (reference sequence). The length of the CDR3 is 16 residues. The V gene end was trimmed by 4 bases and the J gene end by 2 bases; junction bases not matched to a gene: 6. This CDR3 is CASSSTSGTDTDTQYF. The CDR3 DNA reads TGTGCCAGCAGCTCCACTAGCGGGACGGACACAGATACGCAGTATTTT.

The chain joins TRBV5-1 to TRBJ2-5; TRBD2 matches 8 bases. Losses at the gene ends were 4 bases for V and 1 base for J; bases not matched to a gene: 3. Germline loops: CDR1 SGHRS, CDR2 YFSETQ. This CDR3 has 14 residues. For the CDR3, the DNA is TGCGCCAGCAGCCCCGGGACTAGCCAAGAGACCCAGTACTTC. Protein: CASSPGTSQETQYF.